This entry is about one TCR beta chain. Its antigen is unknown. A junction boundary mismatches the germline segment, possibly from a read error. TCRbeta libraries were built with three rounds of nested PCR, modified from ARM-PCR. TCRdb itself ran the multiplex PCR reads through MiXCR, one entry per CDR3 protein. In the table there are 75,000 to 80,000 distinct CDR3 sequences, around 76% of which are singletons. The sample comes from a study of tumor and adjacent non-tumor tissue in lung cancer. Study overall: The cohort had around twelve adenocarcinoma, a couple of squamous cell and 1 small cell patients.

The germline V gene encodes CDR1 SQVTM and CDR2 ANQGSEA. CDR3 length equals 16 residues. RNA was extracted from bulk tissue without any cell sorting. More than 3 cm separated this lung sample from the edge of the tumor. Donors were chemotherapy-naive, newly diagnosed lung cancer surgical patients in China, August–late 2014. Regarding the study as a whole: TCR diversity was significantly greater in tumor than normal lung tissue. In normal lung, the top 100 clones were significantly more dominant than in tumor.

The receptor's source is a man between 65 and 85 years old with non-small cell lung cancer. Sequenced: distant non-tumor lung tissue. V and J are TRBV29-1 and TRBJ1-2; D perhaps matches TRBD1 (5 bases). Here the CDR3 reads CSVVHYQSSGEDGYTF. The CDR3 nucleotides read TGCAGCGTTGTCCACTATCAATCCTCGGGGGAAGATGGCTATACCTTC.